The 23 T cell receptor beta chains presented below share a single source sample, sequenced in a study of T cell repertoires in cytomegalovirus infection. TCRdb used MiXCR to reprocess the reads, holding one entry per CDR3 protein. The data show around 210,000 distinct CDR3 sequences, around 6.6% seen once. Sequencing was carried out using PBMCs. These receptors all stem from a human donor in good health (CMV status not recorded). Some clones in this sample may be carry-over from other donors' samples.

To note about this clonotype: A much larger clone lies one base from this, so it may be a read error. Here the CDR3 reads CASRTSGANVLTF. CDR3 DNA sequence: TGTGCCAGCAGGACCTCTGGGGCCAACGTCCTGACTTTC. The chain recombines TRBV6-1 with TRBJ2-6; D gene uncertain. Germline loops: CDR1 MNHNS, CDR2 SASEGT. CDR3 length: 13 amino acids. V was trimmed by 6 bases and J by 0 bases, leaving 3 bases between them.

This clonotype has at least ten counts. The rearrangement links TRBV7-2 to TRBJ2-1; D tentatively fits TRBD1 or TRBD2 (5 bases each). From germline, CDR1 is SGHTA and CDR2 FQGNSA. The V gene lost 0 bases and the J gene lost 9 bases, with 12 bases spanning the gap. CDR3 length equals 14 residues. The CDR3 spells CASSLARVGAEQFF. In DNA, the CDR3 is TGTGCCAGCAGCTTAGCGCGGGTCGGGGCTGAGCAGTTCTTC.

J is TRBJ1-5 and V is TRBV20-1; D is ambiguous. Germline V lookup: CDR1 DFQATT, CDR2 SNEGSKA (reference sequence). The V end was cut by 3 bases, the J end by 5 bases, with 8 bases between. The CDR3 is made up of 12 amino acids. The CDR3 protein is CSASNADQPQHF. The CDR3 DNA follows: TGCAGTGCTAGTAATGCCGATCAGCCCCAGCATTTT.

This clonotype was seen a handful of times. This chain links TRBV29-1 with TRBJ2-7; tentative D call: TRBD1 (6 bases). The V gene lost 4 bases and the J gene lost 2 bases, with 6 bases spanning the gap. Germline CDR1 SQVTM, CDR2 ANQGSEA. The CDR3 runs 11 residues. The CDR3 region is CSVGGPYEQYF. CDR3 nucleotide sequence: TGCAGCGTTGGGGGGCCCTACGAGCAGTACTTC.

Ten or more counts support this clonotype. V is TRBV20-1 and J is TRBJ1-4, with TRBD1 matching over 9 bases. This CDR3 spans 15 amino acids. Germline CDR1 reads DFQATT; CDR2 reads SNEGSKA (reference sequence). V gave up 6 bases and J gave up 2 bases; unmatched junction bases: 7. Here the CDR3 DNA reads TGCAGTGCCCAGGGACAGGGAGTCACTAATGAAAAACTGTTTTTT. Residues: CSAQGQGVTNEKLFF.

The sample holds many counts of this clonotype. In DNA form, the CDR3 reads TGTGCCAGCAGCTCAGCAGGGTACCAACACGTCCTGACTTTC. This sequence encodes CASSSAGYQHVLTF. The chain is built from TRBV7-2 and TRBJ2-6; D is perhaps TRBD1 (5 bases). The CDR3 loop spans 14 amino acids. Germline-derived CDR1 and CDR2 are SGHTA and FQGNSA. The V end was cut by 4 bases, the J end by 11 bases, with 15 bases between. Supplemented by reference TRBV7-2 and TRBJ2-6, the full variable domain reads GAGVSQSPSNKVTEKGKDVELRCDPISGHTALYWYRQSLGQGLEFLIYFQGNSAPDKSGLPSDRFSAERTGGSVSTLTIQRTQQEDSAVYLCASSSAGYQHVLTFGAGSRLTVL.

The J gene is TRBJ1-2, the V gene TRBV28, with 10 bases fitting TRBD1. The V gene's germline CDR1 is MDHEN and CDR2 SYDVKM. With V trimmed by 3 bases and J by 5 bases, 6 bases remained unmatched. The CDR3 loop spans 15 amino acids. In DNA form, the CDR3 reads TGTGCCAGCAGTTTTCGGACAGGGGGAGGTTATGGCTACACCTTC. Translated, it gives CASSFRTGGGYGYTF.

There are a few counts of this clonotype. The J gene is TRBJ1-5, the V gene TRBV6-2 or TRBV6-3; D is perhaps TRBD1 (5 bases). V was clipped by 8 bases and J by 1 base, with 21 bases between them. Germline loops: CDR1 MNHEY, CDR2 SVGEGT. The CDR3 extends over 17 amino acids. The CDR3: CASWSPTAAVSNQPQHF. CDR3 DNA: TGTGCCAGCTGGAGTCCGACAGCGGCAGTCAGCAATCAGCCCCAGCATTTT.

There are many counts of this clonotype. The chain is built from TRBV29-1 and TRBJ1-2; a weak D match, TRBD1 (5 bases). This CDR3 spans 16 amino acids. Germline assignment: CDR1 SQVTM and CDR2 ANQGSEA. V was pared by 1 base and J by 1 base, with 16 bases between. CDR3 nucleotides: TGCAGCGTTGAAGTTACCCCAGGGTTATTTAACTATGGCTACACCTTC. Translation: CSVEVTPGLFNYGYTF. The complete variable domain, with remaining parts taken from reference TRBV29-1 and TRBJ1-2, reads SAVISQKPSRDICQRGTSLTIQCQVDSQVTMMFWYRQQPGQSLTLIATANQGSEATYESGFVIDKFPISRPNLTFSTLTVSNMSPEDSSIYLCSVEVTPGLFNYGYTFGSGTRLTVV.

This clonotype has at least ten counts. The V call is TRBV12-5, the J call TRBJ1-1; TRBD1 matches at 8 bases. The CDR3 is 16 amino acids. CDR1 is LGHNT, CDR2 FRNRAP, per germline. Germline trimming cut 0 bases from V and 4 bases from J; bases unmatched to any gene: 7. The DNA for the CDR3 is TGTGCTAGTGGTTTGGTACACGGACAGGGAAGCACTGAAGCTTTCTTT. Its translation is CASGLVHGQGSTEAFF.

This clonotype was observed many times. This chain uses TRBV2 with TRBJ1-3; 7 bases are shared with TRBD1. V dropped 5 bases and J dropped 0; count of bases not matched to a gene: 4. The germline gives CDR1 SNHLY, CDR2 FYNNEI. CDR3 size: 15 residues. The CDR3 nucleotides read TGTGCCAGCAGTAGGGACAGTCTCTCTGGAAACACCATATATTTT. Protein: CASSRDSLSGNTIYF.

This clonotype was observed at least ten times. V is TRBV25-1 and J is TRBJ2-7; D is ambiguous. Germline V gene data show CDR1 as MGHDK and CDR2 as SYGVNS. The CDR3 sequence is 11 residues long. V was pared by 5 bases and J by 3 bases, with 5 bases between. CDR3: CASSTSYEQYF. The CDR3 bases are TGTGCCAGCAGTACAAGCTACGAGCAGTACTTC.

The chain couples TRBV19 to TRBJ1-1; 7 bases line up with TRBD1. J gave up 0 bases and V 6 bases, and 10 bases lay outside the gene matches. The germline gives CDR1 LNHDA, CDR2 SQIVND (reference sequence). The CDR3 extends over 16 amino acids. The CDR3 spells CASSTGTADMNTEAFF. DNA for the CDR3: TGTGCCAGTAGCACCGGGACAGCGGACATGAACACTGAAGCTTTCTTT.

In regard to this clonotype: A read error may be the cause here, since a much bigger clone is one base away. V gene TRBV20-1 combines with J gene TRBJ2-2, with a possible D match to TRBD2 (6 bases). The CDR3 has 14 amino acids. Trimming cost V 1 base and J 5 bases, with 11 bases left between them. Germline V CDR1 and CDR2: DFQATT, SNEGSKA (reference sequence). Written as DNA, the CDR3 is TGCAGTGCTAGAGGTTGGGGGGAGACCGGGGAGCTGTTTTTT. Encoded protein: CSARGWGETGELFF.

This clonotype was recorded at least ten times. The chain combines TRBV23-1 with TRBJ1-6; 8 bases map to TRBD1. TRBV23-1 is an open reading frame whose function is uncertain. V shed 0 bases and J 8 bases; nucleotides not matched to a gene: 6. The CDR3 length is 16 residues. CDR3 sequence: CASSQSNRGEDSPLHF. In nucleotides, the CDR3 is TGCGCCAGCAGTCAATCGAACAGGGGGGAGGATTCACCCCTCCACTTT.

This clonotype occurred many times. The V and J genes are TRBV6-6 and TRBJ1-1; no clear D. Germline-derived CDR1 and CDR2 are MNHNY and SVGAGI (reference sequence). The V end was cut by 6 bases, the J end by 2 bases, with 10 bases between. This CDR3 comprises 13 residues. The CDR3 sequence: CASRPDLNTEAFF. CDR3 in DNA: TGTGCCAGCAGACCTGACCTAAACACTGAAGCTTTCTTT.

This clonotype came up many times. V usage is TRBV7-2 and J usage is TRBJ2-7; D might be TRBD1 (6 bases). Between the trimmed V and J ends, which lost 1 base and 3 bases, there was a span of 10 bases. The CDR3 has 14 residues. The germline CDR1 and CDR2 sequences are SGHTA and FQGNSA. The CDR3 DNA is TGTGCCAGCAGCTTAGGGACAGCTTTCTACGAGCAGTACTTC. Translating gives CASSLGTAFYEQYF.

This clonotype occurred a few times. The CDR3 DNA is TGCAGTGCTAGAGATACTAGCGGGCCCAGGGATGAGCAGTTCTTC. This gives the protein CSARDTSGPRDEQFF. This sequence joins TRBV20-1 and TRBJ2-1; 9 bases map to TRBD2. The trim removed 0 bases at V and 8 bases at J, leaving 8 bases unmatched. In germline, CDR1 is DFQATT, CDR2 SNEGSKA (reference sequence). The CDR3 is 15 residues long.

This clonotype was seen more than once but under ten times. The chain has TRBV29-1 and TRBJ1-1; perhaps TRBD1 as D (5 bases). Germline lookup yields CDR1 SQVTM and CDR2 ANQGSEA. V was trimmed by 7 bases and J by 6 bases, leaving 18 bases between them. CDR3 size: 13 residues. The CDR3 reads CSALRGLGAEAFF. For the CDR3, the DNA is TGCAGCGCCCTACGGGGCCTGGGTGCTGAAGCTTTCTTT.

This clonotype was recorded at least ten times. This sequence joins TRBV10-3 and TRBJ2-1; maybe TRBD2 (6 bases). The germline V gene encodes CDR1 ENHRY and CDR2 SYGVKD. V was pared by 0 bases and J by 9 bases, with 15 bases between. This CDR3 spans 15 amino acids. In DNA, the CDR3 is TGTGCCATCAGTGAGTCGTTCGCTAGCGTTGGTGAGCAGTTCTTC. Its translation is CAISESFASVGEQFF.

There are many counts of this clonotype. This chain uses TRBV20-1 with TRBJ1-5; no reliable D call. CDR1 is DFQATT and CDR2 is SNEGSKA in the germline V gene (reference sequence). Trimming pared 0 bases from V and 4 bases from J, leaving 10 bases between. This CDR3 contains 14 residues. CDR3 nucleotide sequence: TGCAGTGCTAGAGATCGCCGTCTTAATCAGCCCCAGCATTTT. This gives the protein CSARDRRLNQPQHF.

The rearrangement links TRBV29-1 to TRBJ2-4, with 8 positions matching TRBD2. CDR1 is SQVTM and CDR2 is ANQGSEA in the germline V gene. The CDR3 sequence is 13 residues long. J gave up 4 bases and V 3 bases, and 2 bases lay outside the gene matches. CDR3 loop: CSVERGAKNIQYF. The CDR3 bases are TGCAGCGTTGAGCGGGGGGCTAAAAACATTCAGTACTTC.

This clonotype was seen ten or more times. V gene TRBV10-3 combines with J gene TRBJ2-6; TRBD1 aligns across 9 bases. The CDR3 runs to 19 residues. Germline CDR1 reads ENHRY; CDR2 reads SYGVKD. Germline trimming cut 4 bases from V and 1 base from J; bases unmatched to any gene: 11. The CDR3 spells CAISGRDRVSLSGANVLTF. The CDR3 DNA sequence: TGTGCCATCAGTGGCCGGGACAGGGTATCTCTATCTGGGGCCAACGTCCTGACTTTC.